A single sample gave rise to the 3 T cell receptor beta chains below, sequenced in a study of regulatory T cells in long-lasting Graves disease. The authors built TCR beta libraries using iRepertoire HTBI primers and Arm-PCR of CDR3 regions. Using its own MiXCR run on the multiplex PCR reads, TCRdb lists one record per CDR3 protein. The data show 400,000 to 450,000 distinct CDR3 sequences, roughly a quarter seen once. Documented time point: persistent/refractory GD, antithyroid drugs over 5 years with positive TRAb. Extracted PBMC RNA gave rise to the TCR library. Sequencing was performed on peripheral blood mononuclear cells (PBMCs), taken when the disease was refractory, from a patient treated with antithyroid drugs. These receptors all stem from a female donor with Graves disease.

In its sample, this clonotype was seen a few times. J is TRBJ2-7 and V is TRBV5-1; D gene unclear. There are 15 residues in the CDR3. V was trimmed by 0 bases and J by 2 bases, leaving 12 bases between them. CDR1 is SGHRS, CDR2 YFSETQ, per germline. CDR3 in DNA: TGCGCCAGCAGCTTGGTTGTCGCCTCCACCTACGAGCAGTACTTC. This translates into CASSLVVASTYEQYF.

In regard to this clonotype: This may be a read error, as it is one base from a much larger clone. The chain couples TRBV28 to TRBJ2-7; D not certain. The germline CDR1 and CDR2 sequences are MDHEN and SYDVKM. CDR3 size: 14 residues. V lost 3 bases to trimming and J lost 3 bases, with 12 bases between them. CDR3 residues: CASSLAESYYEQYF. The DNA for the CDR3 is TGTGCCAGCAGTTTGGCGGAGTCGTACTACGAGCAGTACTTC.

Regarding this clonotype: A read error may be the cause here, since a much bigger clone is one base away. This chain joins TRBV24-1 and TRBJ2-7; TRBD1 matches at 7 bases. Germline values: CDR1 KGHDR, CDR2 SFDVKD. This CDR3 has 15 amino acids. J gave up 2 bases and V 4 bases, and 7 bases lay outside the gene matches. CDR3 protein: CATSDPGTDPYEQYV. CDR3 sequence (DNA): TGTGCCACCAGTGACCCCGGGACAGATCCCTACGAGCAGTACGTC.